This entry features one T cell receptor (beta chain) sequence. Its target is not known. These data belong to a study of T cell repertoires in cytomegalovirus infection. Across the whole study: Indications came from public TCR beta signatures; they pointed to CMV infection and to a matching HLA type.

TCRdb analysed the reads with MiXCR anew, one entry per CDR3 protein. Among some 500,000 distinct CDR3 sequences listed, 33% were seen once. The CDR3 has 16 amino acids. The germline CDR1 and CDR2 sequences are MNHEY and SVGEGT. V lost 6 bases and J 7 bases, leaving 21 bases between the germline ends. The chain has TRBV6-2 or TRBV6-3 and TRBJ2-2; D is possibly TRBD2 (7 bases). The receptor was isolated from a human donor in good health (CMV status not recorded). Some clones in this sample may be carry-over from other donors' samples. Sequenced here: cultured PBMCs, sampled from culture after CMV antigen stimulation. The CDR3 sequence: CASSEPGAGAVGELFF. DNA of the CDR3: TGTGCCAGCAGCGAACCGGGGGCGGGAGCGGTCGGGGAGCTGTTTTTT.